Below, 7 T cell receptor beta chains from the same sample are listed, as sequenced in a study of T-cell reconstitution after alpha-beta-depleted transplantation in children. Unique molecular identifiers featured in how the TCRbeta library was prepared. Each CDR3 protein is one row after TCRdb ran MiXCR on the PCR reads. The sample lists 7,300 or so distinct CDR3 sequences, approximately 16% occurring once. Here the sequenced sample was PBMCs, taken before TCRalphabeta/CD19-depleted stem cell transplant. These receptors originate from a boy aged 2 to 10 with acute lymphoblastic leukemia, due to receive a stem cell transplant.

Judged by abundance, this clonotype is medium-sized. The chain recombines TRBV2 with TRBJ2-2; D unclear. The germline V and J ends were trimmed by 8 bases and 0 bases, with 10 bases remaining between them. Looked up from germline, CDR1 is SNHLY and CDR2 is FYNNEI. The CDR3 runs to 14 residues. The CDR3 DNA reads TGTGCCAGCTACGGACCGCCGAACACCGGGGAGCTGTTTTTT. This translates into CASYGPPNTGELFF. Filled out from reference TRBV2 and TRBJ2-2, the complete variable domain reads EPEVTQTPSHQVTQMGQEVILRCVPISNHLYFYWYRQILGQKVEFLVSFYNNEISEKSEIFDDQFSVERPDGSNFTLKIRSTKLEDSAMYFCASYGPPNTGELFFGEGSRLTVL.

This clonotype is labeled medium-sized (0.01 to 0.1%). The chain employs TRBV7-2 and TRBJ2-3; possibly TRBD2 for D (7 bases). Trimming cost V 5 bases and J 4 bases, with 13 bases left between them. CDR1 is SGHTA and CDR2 is FQGNSA in the germline V gene. CDR3 length: 14 amino acids. The CDR3 DNA follows: TGTGCCAGCAGCCCCGGAGGGGGGGCAGATACGCAGTATTTT. Translation: CASSPGGGADTQYF.

By share of the sample, this clonotype is medium-sized. CDR3 protein: CATGKGPTDTQYF. For the CDR3, the DNA is TGTGCCACCGGAAAGGGACCCACAGATACGCAGTATTTT. This chain joins TRBV24-1 and TRBJ2-3; TRBD1 or TRBD2 may be the D gene (5 bases each). Germline lookup yields CDR1 KGHDR and CDR2 SFDVKD. The V end lost 9 bases, the J end lost 2 bases, and 11 bases lay between the germline ends. CDR3 size: 13 residues.

This clonotype has more than one count but fewer than ten. The chain combines TRBV5-6 with TRBJ1-3, with D maybe TRBD1 (6 bases). CDR3 length: 16 residues. Germline CDR1 reads SGHDT; CDR2 reads YYEEEE. The V gene lost 3 bases and the J gene lost 4 bases, with 17 bases spanning the gap. The CDR3 loop is CASSSRGGPPGNTIYF. As DNA, the CDR3 is TGTGCCAGCAGCTCGAGGGGGGGACCCCCGGGAAACACCATATATTTT.

By share, this clonotype ranks as medium-sized (0.01 to 0.1%). The chain couples TRBV21-1 to TRBJ1-1; the D call of TRBD1 is as the table states it, not checked on the DNA. TRBV21-1 is noted as a pseudogene. The CDR3 has 15 residues. CDR3 region: CASSAPGTVNTEAFF. CDR3 coding DNA: TGTGCCAGCAGCGCACCCGGGACAGTTAACACTGAAGCTTTCTTT.

In its sample, this clonotype is medium-sized. The chain has TRBV7-8 and TRBJ1-1, with TRBD1 as a possible D gene (6 bases). The CDR3 consists of 15 residues. V lost 2 bases and J lost 4, with 14 bases in between. Germline V gene sequence: CDR1 SGHVS, CDR2 FQNEAQ. The CDR3 loop reads CASSLSRGAGTEAFF. CDR3 nucleotides: TGTGCCAGCAGCTTAAGTCGGGGGGCCGGCACTGAAGCTTTCTTT.

The chain employs TRBV20-1 and TRBJ2-3; TRBD2 is a possible D gene (6 bases). The germline V and J ends were trimmed by 5 bases and 1 base, with 10 bases remaining between them. The CDR3 runs to 13 residues. CDR1 DFQATT and CDR2 SNEGSKA come from the germline V gene (reference sequence). The CDR3 spells CSAPGEGTDTQYF. DNA for the CDR3: TGCAGTGCTCCCGGGGAGGGCACAGATACGCAGTATTTT.